The 8 T cell receptor beta chains presented below share a single source sample, sequenced in a study of blood T cell repertoires in COVID-19. Profiling relied on immunoSEQ multiplex PCR, and the TCRdb table lists in-frame clones only, not all of them. The repertoire holds 120,000 to 150,000 clones, roughly nine tenths seen once, with about 1.6% in the top ten. The sequenced sample consisted of peripheral blood. The receptors were sampled from a human donor in a cohort sampled during active COVID-19.

The chain employs TRBV4-3 and TRBJ1-1, with D uncertain. The CDR3 consists of 14 residues. Germline CDR1 reads LGHNA; CDR2 reads YSLEER. V was cut by 4 bases and J by 4 bases, with 13 bases left in between. This CDR3 is CASSPLSEGTEAFF. The CDR3 nucleotides are TGCGCCAGCAGCCCCCTCTCAGAGGGCACTGAAGCTTTCTTT.

The genes are TRBV10-3 and TRBJ1-6, with TRBD1 matching 7 bases. The CDR3 has 16 residues. Germline trimming cut 2 bases from V and 5 bases from J; bases unmatched to any gene: 6. Germline assignment: CDR1 ENHRY and CDR2 SYGVKD. This CDR3 is CAISEAGTVNNSPLHF. The DNA of the CDR3 is TGTGCCATCAGTGAGGCCGGGACAGTAAATAATTCACCCCTCCACTTT.

The gene calls are TRBV10-3 and TRBJ1-3; 12 positions agree with TRBD1. Germline CDR1 and CDR2: ENHRY and SYGVKD. J was trimmed by 4 bases and V by 6 bases; bases with no gene match: 7. The CDR3 totals 16 residues. Here the CDR3 DNA reads TGTGCCATCAGAGACGGGACAGGGGGCGTCGGAAACACCATATATTTT. It codes for CAIRDGTGGVGNTIYF.

This clone was counted once. For the CDR3, the DNA is TGTGCCAGCAGCAAAAACAGGGTGGGTCAGCCCCAGCATTTT. Amino acid sequence: CASSKNRVGQPQHF. The chain joins TRBV2 to TRBJ1-5, with D perhaps TRBD1 (6 bases). The germline CDR1 and CDR2 sequences are SNHLY and FYNNEI. The CDR3 covers 14 residues. Between the trimmed V and J ends, which lost 6 bases and 6 bases, there was a span of 15 bases.

Only a few counts were recorded for this clone. This CDR3 is CASSLDNSPLHF. In DNA, the CDR3 is TGTGCCAGCAGCCTCGATAATTCACCCCTCCACTTT. The chain uses TRBV3-1 (or the pseudogene TRBV3-2) and TRBJ1-6, with D unclear. The CDR3 has 12 amino acids. The germline V gene encodes CDR1 LGHDT and CDR2 YNNKEL (reference sequence). With 4 bases removed from V and 5 bases from J, the gap between germline ends came to 3 bases.

This clone has only one observation. The chain has TRBV18 and TRBJ2-2; 7 bases agree with TRBD1. Germline V gives CDR1 KGHSH, CDR2 LQKENI. This CDR3 contains 16 residues. J lost 1 base, V lost 4 bases, and 6 bases had no gene match. The CDR3 nucleotides are TGTGCCAGCTCACTGACAGGGTCGCGGAACACCGGGGAGCTGTTTTTT. Protein: CASSLTGSRNTGELFF. Based on the CDR3 plus reference TRBV18 and TRBJ2-2, the full variable domain is NAGVMQNPRHLVRRRGQEARLRCSPMKGHSHVYWYRQLPEEGLKFMVYLQKENIIDESGMPKERFSAEFPKEGPSILRIQQVVRGDSAAYFCASSLTGSRNTGELFFGEGSRLTVL.

This clone was seen once. The CDR3 loop is CASSQDRSSYNEQFF. CDR3 nucleotides: TGTGCCAGCAGCCAAGACAGGAGCTCCTACAATGAGCAGTTCTTC. This chain uses TRBV2 with TRBJ2-1; D perhaps matches TRBD1 (6 bases). Germline CDR1 reads SNHLY; CDR2 reads FYNNEI. There are 15 residues in the CDR3. Trimming removed 6 bases from V and 0 bases from J, with 12 bases in between.

This sequence joins TRBV7-3 and TRBJ1-1; D might be TRBD1 (5 bases). The CDR3 is 13 residues long. V shed 2 bases and J shed 2 bases, with 6 bases lying between them. Germline assignment: CDR1 SGHTA and CDR2 FQGTGA. In DNA, the CDR3 is TGTGCCAGCAGCTTAGGGACTAACACTGAAGCTTTCTTT. Protein product: CASSLGTNTEAFF.